These 8 T cell receptor beta chains were sequenced from one sample in a study of blood T cell repertoires in COVID-19. Method: immunoSEQ multiplex PCR; TCRdb's copy keeps in-frame clones and lacks some. This table holds fewer than 350,000 clones, about nine tenths found once. The specimen sequenced was peripheral blood. Source of these receptors: a woman aged 25 to 45 with COVID-19, enrolled during active disease.

Points on this clone: The same CDR3 can be traced to other DNA sequences in this sample. The CDR3 protein is CASRDRNYGYTF. The CDR3 DNA sequence: TGTGCCAGCAGGGACAGGAACTATGGCTACACCTTC. The J gene is TRBJ1-2, the V gene TRBV2, with 7 positions matching TRBD1. V shed 6 bases, J shed 2 bases, and the junction held 0 bases outside the gene matches. The CDR3 extends over 12 amino acids. Germline CDR1 and CDR2: SNHLY and FYNNEI.

This clone was seen only once. The gene calls are TRBV6-5 and TRBJ1-2; TRBD1 matches 7 bases. Germline CDR1 reads MNHEY; CDR2 reads SVGAGI. The CDR3 contains 15 residues. Trimming at V came to 0 bases and at J to 4 bases, leaving 5 bases not matched to a gene. Written as DNA, the CDR3 is TGTGCCAGCAGTTACTCGAGCAGGGGGTTCTATGGCTACACCTTC. This translates into CASSYSSRGFYGYTF.

This sequence joins TRBV29-1 and TRBJ1-4; 7 nucleotides line up with TRBD1. The CDR3 has 12 amino acids. J gave up 7 bases and V 5 bases, and 4 bases lay outside the gene matches. Germline V gene data show CDR1 as SQVTM and CDR2 as ANQGSEA. The CDR3: CSVRTGGEKLFF. CDR3 coding DNA: TGCAGCGTTCGGACAGGAGGTGAAAAACTGTTTTTT.

The chain is built from TRBV5-4 and TRBJ2-5; the match to TRBD2 covers 10 bases. The CDR3 has 17 residues. V was pared by 4 bases and J by 5 bases, with 14 bases of the junction left unmatched. CDR1 SGHNT and CDR2 YYREEE come from the germline V gene (reference sequence). The CDR3: CASSTGSGGAVWETQYF. DNA for the CDR3: TGTGCCAGCAGCACGGGGAGCGGGGGGGCCGTCTGGGAGACCCAGTACTTC.

V usage is TRBV6-5 and J usage is TRBJ2-7; D call uncertain. The CDR3 loop spans 12 amino acids. Trimming shortened V by 7 bases and J by 6 bases, and 13 bases separated the two germline ends. Germline V gene sequence: CDR1 MNHEY, CDR2 SVGAGI. The CDR3 loop is CASKPQVGEQYF. The CDR3 bases are TGTGCCAGCAAGCCTCAGGTGGGCGAGCAGTACTTC.

V usage is TRBV12-5 and J usage is TRBJ2-5; 8 bases agree with TRBD1. Trimming took 7 bases from V and 3 from J; bases not matched to a gene: 13. From germline, CDR1 is LGHNT and CDR2 FRNRAP. CDR3 length: 16 residues. Written as DNA, the CDR3 is TGTGCTAGTGCCCTCGGACAGGGAATCAGCAAAGAGACCCAGTACTTC. Protein: CASALGQGISKETQYF.

This chain links TRBV4-1 with TRBJ1-6; 7 nucleotides agree with TRBD1. CDR1 is MGHRA, CDR2 YSYEKL, per germline. V dropped 6 bases and J dropped 7; count of bases not matched to a gene: 9. CDR3 length: 15 amino acids. CDR3 region: CASSKIGQANSPLHF. The CDR3 nucleotides are TGCGCCAGCAGTAAAATTGGACAGGCAAATTCACCCCTCCACTTT.

This chain's CDR3 is CASSRQPNTEAFF. CDR3 coding DNA: TGTGCCAGCAGTAGACAGCCGAACACTGAAGCTTTCTTT. This chain connects TRBV12-3 or TRBV12-4 to TRBJ1-1; D is perhaps TRBD1 (5 bases). Trimming removed 5 bases from V and 1 base from J, with 8 bases in between. The CDR3 covers 13 residues.